Below, one T cell receptor beta chain is given with its context. V trimming: 1 base; J trimming: 7 bases; junction bases outside the gene matches: 4. The CDR3 sequence is 15 residues long. Germline-derived CDR1 and CDR2 are MNHNS and SASEGT. Using immunoSEQ multiplex PCR, the repertoire was profiled, and TCRdb retains in-frame clones only, with some absent. Of roughly 45,000 clones in the sample, about 86% were seen once. The record originates from a study of control samples from healthy donors and cancer patients. What was sequenced was PBMCs. The sequence derives from a woman aged 45-65 years with lung cancer. The gene calls are TRBV6-1 and TRBJ2-2; 9 bases map to TRBD1. DNA of the CDR3: TGTGCCAGCAGTGAAGGACAGGGGGATATCGGGGAGCTGTTTTTT. This gives the protein CASSEGQGDIGELFF.